The source of this T cell receptor beta chain is a study of response to subunit inactivated influenza vaccine (dated by TCRdb to between 2017 and 2018). A note on the overall study: Deep quantitative T cell receptor repertoire profiling was used in the study to track responses to a trivalent subunit inactivated influenza vaccine.

The CDR3 measures 14 amino acids from cysteine to phenylalanine. The retained sequence is limited to the CDR3, 42 bases, with the frame set at the first base. CDR1 and CDR2 (LGHDT, YNNKEL) derive from the germline V gene (reference sequence). V is trimmed back by 4 bases and J by 2 bases, and the junction contains 2 bases that no gene match accounts for. Receptor libraries were prepared by RT-PCR. Sequencing was performed on an Illumina HiSeq 2500. TCRdb reworked the public reads: Q25 trimming with fastp, MiXCR clone assembly, productive beta chains retained. Duplicate CDR3 protein sequences are folded into a single record with the most common DNA and genes. The sample table records just under 550,000 distinct CDR3 sequences; 20% to 25% of these occur just once. 2.5% to 3% of the sample belongs to the ten largest clones. This clonotype was seen at least ten times. Its specific antigen is unknown. No qualities accompany the bases; no much larger clone lies one base away.

What the work shows at the level of the full study, not this receptor alone: According to the authors, only a limited number of new T cells may be recruited by each seasonal influenza vaccination.

This sample was shared with a second study, whose subject was T cells expressing NK-cell markers. The other study reports the following: 5'RACE template switching, by which a universal primer site and unique molecular identifiers were added, was used to make TCR beta cDNA libraries. TCR beta-chain repertoires were profiled in sorted CD3+CD56+NKG2C+, CD3+CD56+NKG2C- and CD3+CD56-NKG2C+ T-cell subsets from several donors. Among the eight sequenced donors, only one was HCMV-seronegative, while the other seven were HCMV-seropositive. To restrict sorting to alphabetaTCR-expressing T cells, an anti-gammadeltaTCR antibody was added in several experiments. For roughly 6 donors, the dominant CD3+CD56+NKG2C+ clonotypes were among the top 10 CD8+ clonotypes and accounted for about 1.0-8% of CD8+ T cells. Those dominant clonotypes were again the most abundant among CD3+CD56-NKG2C+ cells in a handful of donors, at about 28.3-65%. It remained unclear whether the expanded NKG2C-expressing T cell clones were specific for HCMV antigens. Randomly selected healthy volunteers, three men and five women, were used as the eight sequenced donors. To determine HCMV serostatus, a commercial ELISA kit was used to detect HCMV-specific IgG in serum. Peripheral blood mononuclear cells were isolated from blood by Ficoll density gradient centrifugation. CD4+ and CD8+ T cells were isolated from PBMC by magnetic immunoseparation with Miltenyi isolation kits. Synthesis of cDNA was primed from the TCR beta constant segment and was followed by two consecutive PCR amplification steps. The libraries were sequenced on Illumina HiSeq 2000/2500, MiSeq or NextSeq, producing 2 x 150 bp reads. MIGEC handled demultiplexing of the reads and grouping by UMI, while MiTCR was used to assemble and quantify clonotypes. Only TCR cDNA sequences supported by at least two reads were kept to exclude erroneous sequences. The tcR package was used for downstream repertoire analysis, and clonotypes were matched across fractions by CDR3 nucleotide sequence plus V segment. VDJmatch was used to annotate antigen specificity against VDJdb, with one amino acid substitution in CDR3 permitted.

The chain couples TRBV3-1 to TRBJ2-7; 10 central bases correspond to TRBD2. The sequence derives from a man between 50 and 59 years old who received an inactivated influenza vaccine. Donor details come from another sample of the same person, matched by shared clones. The sequences come from CD4+ T cells sorted from PBMCs, collected about 11 days after vaccination. The CDR3 region has the sequence CASSRAGGPYEQYF. In nucleotides, the sequence is TGTGCCAGCAGCCGAGCGGGAGGGCCCTACGAGCAGTACTTC.